This TCR beta chain comes out of a study of PD-L1 blockade in urothelial cancer. Across the study: Patients' prior chemotherapy regimens numbered 0 to 3. Blood underwent analysis 3 weeks (second dose) and 6 weeks after treatment began. Study results and limitations: Patients with durable benefit had greater blood expansion of tumor-associated TCR clones 3 weeks into treatment.

A total of 1 to 8 samples per patient were collected pretreatment and on-treatment. Sequencing used immunoSEQ multiplex PCR; TCRdb keeps in-frame clones, though not all of them. Of some 67,000 clones listed, roughly nine tenths are singletons. Deletions cut 3 bases from V and 5 bases from J, with 7 bases between. The CDR3 loop spans 11 amino acids. Germline V lookup: CDR1 GTSNPN, CDR2 SVGIG (reference sequence). To note about this clone: Its antigen is not known.

The chain combines TRBV30 with TRBJ2-5; no definite D call. The sequence derives from a man aged 55 to 70 with urothelial cancer. The source was PBMCs, collected around atezolizumab (anti-PD-L1) treatment. The CDR3, as DNA: TGTGCCTGGAGCGCCAGGGAGACCCAGTACTTC. It yields the protein CAWSARETQYF.